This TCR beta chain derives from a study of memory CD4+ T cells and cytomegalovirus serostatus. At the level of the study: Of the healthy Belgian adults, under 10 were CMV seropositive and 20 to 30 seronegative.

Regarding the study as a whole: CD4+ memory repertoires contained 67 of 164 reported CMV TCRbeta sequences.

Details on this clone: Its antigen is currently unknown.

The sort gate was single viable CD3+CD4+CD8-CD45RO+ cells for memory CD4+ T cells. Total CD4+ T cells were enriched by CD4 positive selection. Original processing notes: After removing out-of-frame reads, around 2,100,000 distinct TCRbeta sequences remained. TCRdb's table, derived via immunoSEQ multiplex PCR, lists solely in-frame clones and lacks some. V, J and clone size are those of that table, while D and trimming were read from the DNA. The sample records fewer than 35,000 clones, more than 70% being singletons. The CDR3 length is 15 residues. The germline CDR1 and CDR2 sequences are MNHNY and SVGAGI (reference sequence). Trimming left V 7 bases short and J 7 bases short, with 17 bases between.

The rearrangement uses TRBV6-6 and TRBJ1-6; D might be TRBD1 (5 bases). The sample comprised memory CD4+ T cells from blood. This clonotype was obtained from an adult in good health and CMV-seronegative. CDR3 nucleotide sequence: TGTGCCAGCACCCCTGGGCAGGGAAGGAATTCACCCCTCCACTTT. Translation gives CASTPGQGRNSPLHF.